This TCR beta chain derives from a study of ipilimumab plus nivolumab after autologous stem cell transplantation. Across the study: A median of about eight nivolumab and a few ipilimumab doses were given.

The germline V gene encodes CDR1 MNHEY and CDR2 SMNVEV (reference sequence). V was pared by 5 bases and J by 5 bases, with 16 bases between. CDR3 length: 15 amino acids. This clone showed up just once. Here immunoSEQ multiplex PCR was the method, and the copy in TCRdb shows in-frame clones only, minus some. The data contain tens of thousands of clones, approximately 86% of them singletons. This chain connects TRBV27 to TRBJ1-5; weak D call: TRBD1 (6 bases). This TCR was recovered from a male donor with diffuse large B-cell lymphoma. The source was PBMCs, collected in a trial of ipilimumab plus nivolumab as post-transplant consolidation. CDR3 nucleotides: TGTGCCAGCAGTCCCCTACGGGACAAGGATCAGCCCCAGCATTTT. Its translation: CASSPLRDKDQPQHF.